Listed below are T cell receptor beta chains from one sample, sequenced in a study of blood T cell repertoires in COVID-19. Sequenced by immunoSEQ multiplex PCR; TCRdb stores in-frame clones only, minus some. This repertoire shows some 70,000 clones, 65% to 90% found once; its top ten account for 1.4% to 1.5%. The sample taken for sequencing was peripheral blood. The receptors come from a woman in her sixties with acute or convalescent COVID-19. CDR3s include the opening cysteine and the closing phenylalanine or tryptophan. The D gene is left open where the match is weak. Size is stated for part of the rows, as once, few or many counts, or as a class when the clone is expanded.

v_gene: TRBV7-9; j_gene: TRBJ1-5; d_gene: TRBD1; abundance: -; CDR3nt: TGTGCCAGCAGCCCGGGGACAGCTAATCAGCCCCAGCATTTT; CDR3aa: CASSPGTANQPQHF
v_gene: TRBV7-2; j_gene: TRBJ2-3; d_gene: TRBD2; abundance: few; CDR3nt: TGTGCCAGCAGATCCGGGGGGGGGCGCACAGATACGCAGTATTTT; CDR3aa: CASRSGGGRTDTQYF
v_gene: TRBV5-1; j_gene: TRBJ1-4; d_gene: TRBD1; abundance: -; CDR3nt: TGCGCCAGCAGCACCGACAGGGGTAATGAAAAACTGTTTTTT; CDR3aa: CASSTDRGNEKLFF
v_gene: TRBV7-9; j_gene: TRBJ1-2; d_gene: -; abundance: -; CDR3nt: TGTGCCAGCAGCTACTCCGGGACAAAGGGTGCGAATGGCTACACCTTC; CDR3aa: CASSYSGTKGANGYTF
v_gene: TRBV7-7; j_gene: TRBJ2-7; d_gene: -; abundance: once; CDR3nt: TGTGCTAGCAGCTTAGACTCCAATTCCTACGAGCAGTACTTC; CDR3aa: CASSLDSNSYEQYF
v_gene: TRBV27; j_gene: TRBJ1-6; d_gene: TRBD1; abundance: -; CDR3nt: TGTGCCAGCAGTTTGATAGGGACAGGGAACAATTCACCCCTCCACTTT; CDR3aa: CASSLIGTGNNSPLHF
v_gene: TRBV4-1; j_gene: TRBJ1-5; d_gene: TRBD1; abundance: once; CDR3nt: TGCGCCAGCAGCCAACAACAGGGGTTTCAGCCCCAGCATTTT; CDR3aa: CASSQQQGFQPQHF
v_gene: TRBV6-1; j_gene: TRBJ1-5; d_gene: -; abundance: -; CDR3nt: TGTGCCAGCAGTGAATCGAGGGCGGAATCAATCAAGCCCCAGCATTTT; CDR3aa: CASSESRAESIKPQHF
v_gene: TRBV7-2; j_gene: TRBJ2-7; d_gene: -; abundance: -; CDR3nt: TGTGCCAGCAGCTTTAGTCCGGGCGGGGAGCAGTACTTC; CDR3aa: CASSFSPGGEQYF
v_gene: TRBV19; j_gene: TRBJ1-1; d_gene: -; abundance: -; CDR3nt: TGTGCCAGTAGTATAGATCCCCAGACCAGCGGGGCTTTCTTT; CDR3aa: CASSIDPQTSGAFF
v_gene: TRBV28; j_gene: TRBJ1-5; d_gene: -; abundance: -; CDR3nt: TGTGCCAGCAGTGGAGACTATAGCAATCAGCCCCAGCATTTT; CDR3aa: CASSGDYSNQPQHF